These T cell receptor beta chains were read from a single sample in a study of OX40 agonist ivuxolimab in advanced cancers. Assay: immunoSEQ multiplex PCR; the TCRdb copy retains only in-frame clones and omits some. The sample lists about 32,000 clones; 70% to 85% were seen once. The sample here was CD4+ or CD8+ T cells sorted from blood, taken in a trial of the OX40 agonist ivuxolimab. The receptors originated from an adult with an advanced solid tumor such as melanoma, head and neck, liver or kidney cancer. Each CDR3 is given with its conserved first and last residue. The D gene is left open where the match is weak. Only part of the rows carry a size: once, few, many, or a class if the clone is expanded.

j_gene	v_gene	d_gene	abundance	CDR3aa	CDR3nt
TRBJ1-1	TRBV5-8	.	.	CASSLGGFEAFF	TGTGCCAGCAGCTTGGGGGGCTTTGAAGCTTTCTTT
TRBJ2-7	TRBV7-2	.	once	CASSSPRDSQYEQYF	TGTGCCAGCAGCTCCCCCCGGGACTCACAATACGAGCAGTACTTC
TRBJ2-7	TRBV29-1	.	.	CSVEEGGSYEQYF	TGCAGCGTTGAGGAGGGAGGCTCCTACGAGCAGTACTTC
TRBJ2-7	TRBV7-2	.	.	CASSLVETSPGDF	TGTGCCAGCAGCTTAGTGGAGACATCTCCCGGGGACTTC
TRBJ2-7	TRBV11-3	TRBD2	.	CASSHLAGTYEQYF	TGTGCCAGCAGCCACCTAGCGGGGACCTACGAGCAGTACTTC
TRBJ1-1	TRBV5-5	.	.	CAWQRGGTEAFF	TGTGCCTGGCAGAGGGGCGGCACTGAAGCTTTCTTT
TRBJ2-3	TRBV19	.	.	CASARLPHGLYTQYF	TGTGCCAGCGCTCGGCTACCCCACGGTTTATATACGCAGTATTTT
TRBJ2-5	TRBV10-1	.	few	CASSEWTAPQETQYF	TGCGCCAGCAGTGAGTGGACTGCCCCACAAGAGACCCAGTACTTC
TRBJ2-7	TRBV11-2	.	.	CASSLDAGPSYEQYF	TGTGCCAGCAGCTTAGATGCCGGTCCCTCCTACGAGCAGTACTTC
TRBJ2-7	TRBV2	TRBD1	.	CASSSTGTDYEQYF	TGTGCCAGCAGTAGTACCGGGACAGACTACGAGCAGTACTTC
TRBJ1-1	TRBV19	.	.	CASSIGMDTEAFF	TGTGCCAGTAGTATAGGTATGGACACTGAAGCTTTCTTT
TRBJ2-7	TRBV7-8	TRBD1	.	CASSAQGTGGTYEQYF	TGTGCCAGCAGCGCTCAGGGGACAGGGGGGACCTACGAGCAGTACTTC
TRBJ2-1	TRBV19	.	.	CASRVGGSSYNEQFF	TGTGCCAGTAGGGTGGGTGGTAGCTCCTACAATGAGCAGTTCTTC
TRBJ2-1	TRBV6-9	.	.	CASSYRGDSYNEQFF	TGTGCCAGCAGTTACCGTGGAGACTCCTACAATGAGCAGTTCTTC